Listed here is a single T cell receptor beta chain. What it binds is not known. This entry belongs to a study of Graves' ophthalmopathy and Graves' hyperthyroidism. Study conclusions and caveats: The model predicted ophthalmopathy progression with 70.59% sensitivity and around 72% specificity.

Germline V CDR1 and CDR2: GTSNPN, SVGIG (reference sequence). With 3 bases removed from V and 1 base from J, the gap between germline ends came to 9 bases. This CDR3 region has 13 residues. Under 3 months in duration, the ophthalmopathy in affected donors had moderate-to-severe activity, CAS ≥3 and NOSPECS ≥4. Amplification targeted the TCR beta CDR3 regions, with RNA transcripts as the source material. An opening RT-PCR round employed HTBI primers and preceded a second-round multiplex PCR. Using its own MiXCR run on the multiplex PCR reads, TCRdb lists one record per CDR3 protein. Of about 220,000 distinct CDR3 sequences listed, roughly a fifth are singletons.

The sequencing input was peripheral blood. The chain recombines TRBV30 with TRBJ1-1, with D possibly matching TRBD1 (5 bases). This TCR came from a woman between 45 and 65 years old with Graves' ophthalmopathy. The CDR3 spells CAWRSGTNTEAFF. The CDR3 DNA reads TGTGCCTGGAGATCAGGGACGAACACTGAAGCTTTCTTT. Full variable domain (remainder filled in from reference TRBV30 and TRBJ1-1): SQTIHQWPATLVQPVGSPLSLECTVEGTSNPNLYWYRQAAGRGLQLLFYSVGIGQISSEVPQNLSASRPQDRQFILSSKKLLLSDSGFYLCAWRSGTNTEAFFGQGTRLTVV.